What follows are 6 T cell receptor beta chains derived from one specimen sequenced in a study of cytotoxic CD8 clonotypes in ibrutinib-treated CLL. Assay used: immunoSEQ multiplex PCR; TCRdb lists only in-frame clones, some missing. The sample has 65,000 to 85,000 clones, approximately 90% seen once. The input for sequencing was PBMCs, taken after 12 months of ibrutinib treatment. Receptors originate from a human donor with chronic lymphocytic leukemia.

Only one count was recorded for this clone. This chain links TRBV6-5 with TRBJ2-7, with D possibly being TRBD1 or TRBD2 (5 bases each). Germline lookup yields CDR1 MNHEY and CDR2 SVGAGI. The CDR3 consists of 14 residues. V gave up 2 bases and J gave up 2 bases, with 10 bases separating them. The CDR3 here is CASSYRGRPYEQYF. Written as DNA, the CDR3 is TGTGCCAGCAGTTACCGGGGCCGCCCCTACGAGCAGTACTTC.

The V call is TRBV11-2, the J call TRBJ1-2, with D perhaps matching TRBD1 (5 bases). The CDR3 length is 15 residues. From germline, CDR1 is SGHAT and CDR2 FQNNGV. V was pared by 4 bases and J by 6 bases, with 18 bases between. As DNA, the CDR3 is TGTGCCAGCAGCTCGGACATACGGCATATCGATGGCTACACCTTC. It codes for CASSSDIRHIDGYTF.

This chain connects TRBV19 to TRBJ2-1; D might be TRBD1 (7 bases). The CDR3 length is 13 residues. Germline loops: CDR1 LNHDA, CDR2 SQIVND (reference sequence). Trimming pared 10 bases from V and 8 bases from J, leaving 18 bases between. The CDR3 DNA follows: TGTGCCACCGCGGGACAGAACATCTATGAGCAGTTCTTC. Translated: CATAGQNIYEQFF.

This chain uses TRBV5-1 with TRBJ2-7; D not certain. Trimming stripped 1 base from V and 3 bases from J, with 14 bases between. The CDR3 length is 15 residues. Germline assignment: CDR1 SGHRS and CDR2 YFSETQ. The CDR3 DNA sequence: TGCGCCAGCAGCTTGTATTCCGTTGCAGGCTACGAGCAGTACTTC. Amino acid sequence: CASSLYSVAGYEQYF.

The chain couples TRBV5-4 to TRBJ2-1; D is ambiguous. This CDR3 has 13 amino acids. From germline, CDR1 is SGHNT and CDR2 YYREEE (reference sequence). V lost 2 bases and J lost 5, with 8 bases in between. CDR3 residues: CASSLDTDNEQFF. CDR3 in DNA: TGTGCCAGCAGCTTAGACACTGACAATGAGCAGTTCTTC.

The gene calls are TRBV18 and TRBJ1-2; D ambiguous. V was clipped by 0 bases and J by 3 bases, with 14 bases between them. CDR3 size: 16 residues. Germline CDR1 and CDR2: KGHSH and LQKENI. The CDR3 coding sequence is TGTGCCAGCTCACCACCCTCTTATGAGAGCTACTATGGCTACACCTTC. This encodes CASSPPSYESYYGYTF.